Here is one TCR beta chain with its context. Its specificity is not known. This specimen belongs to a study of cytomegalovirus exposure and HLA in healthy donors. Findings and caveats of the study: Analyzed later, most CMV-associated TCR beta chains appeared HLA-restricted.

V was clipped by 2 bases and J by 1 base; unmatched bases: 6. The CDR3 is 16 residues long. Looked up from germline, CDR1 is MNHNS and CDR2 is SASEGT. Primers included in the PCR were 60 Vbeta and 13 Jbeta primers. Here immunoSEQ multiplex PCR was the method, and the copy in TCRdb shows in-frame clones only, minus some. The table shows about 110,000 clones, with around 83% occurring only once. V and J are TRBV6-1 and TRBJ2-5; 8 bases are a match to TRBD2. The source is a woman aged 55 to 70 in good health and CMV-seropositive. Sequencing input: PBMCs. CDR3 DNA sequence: TGTGCCAGCAGTGAATTTGCGGGAGGTTTCCAAGAGACCCAGTACTTC. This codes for CASSEFAGGFQETQYF.